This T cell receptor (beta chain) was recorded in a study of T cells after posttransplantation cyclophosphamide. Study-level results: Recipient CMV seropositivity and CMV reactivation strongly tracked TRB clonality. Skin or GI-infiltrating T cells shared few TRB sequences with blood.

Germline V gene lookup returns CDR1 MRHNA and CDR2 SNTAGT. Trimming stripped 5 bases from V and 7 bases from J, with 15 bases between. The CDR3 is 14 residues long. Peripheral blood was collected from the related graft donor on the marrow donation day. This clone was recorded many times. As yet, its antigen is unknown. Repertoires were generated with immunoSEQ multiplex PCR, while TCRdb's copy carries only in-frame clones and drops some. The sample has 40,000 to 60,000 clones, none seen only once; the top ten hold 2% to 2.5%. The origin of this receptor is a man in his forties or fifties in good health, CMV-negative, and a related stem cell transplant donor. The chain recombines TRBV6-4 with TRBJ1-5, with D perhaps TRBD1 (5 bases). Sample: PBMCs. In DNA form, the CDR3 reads TGTGCCAGCAGTCCCCAGGGAGGACACCAGCCCCAGCATTTT. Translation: CASSPQGGHQPQHF.